One sample yielded the 23 T cell receptor beta chains listed below, sequenced in a study of Ad26.COV2.S vaccination and SARS-CoV-2 variants. Treatment in this sample: some 20 received Ad26.COV2.S at low or high dose, single or two shots; about five received placebo; per-sample allocation not given. Collection of samples fell on day 63 after the first vaccine or placebo injection. Assay used: immunoSEQ multiplex PCR; TCRdb lists only in-frame clones, some missing. Of hundreds of thousands of clones in the sample, around 90% are singletons; the top ten hold 1.5%. The sample here was peripheral blood, taken in a trial of Ad26.COV2.S vaccine versus placebo. These receptor sequences come from a person between 18 and 59 years old who received the Ad26.COV2.S COVID-19 vaccine or a placebo.

The chain is built from TRBV2 and TRBJ2-2; no definite D call. The CDR3 has 14 amino acids. The V end was cut by 10 bases, the J end by 6 bases, with 18 bases between. Germline V gene sequence: CDR1 SNHLY, CDR2 FYNNEI. Written as DNA, the CDR3 is TGTGCCATCCATCCTACAATAGACTCCGGGGAGCTGTTTTTT. It specifies CAIHPTIDSGELFF.

The chain employs TRBV6-5 and TRBJ1-5; 9 positions match TRBD1. The CDR3 length is 14 residues. V was clipped by 7 bases and J by 5 bases; unmatched bases: 6. Germline V gives CDR1 MNHEY, CDR2 SVGAGI. CDR3 nucleotide sequence: TGTGCCAGCAACTCCGACAGGGGGTATCAGCCCCAGCATTTT. Protein: CASNSDRGYQPQHF.

V gene TRBV27 combines with J gene TRBJ2-1; no clear D gene. Per germline, CDR1 MNHEY and CDR2 SMNVEV (reference sequence). The V end was cut by 2 bases, the J end by 4 bases, with 9 bases between. This CDR3 has 14 residues. CDR3 sequence reads: CASSLSARYNEQFF. The CDR3 nucleotides read TGTGCCAGCAGTTTAAGCGCCCGATACAATGAGCAGTTCTTC.

The chain links TRBV6-6 to TRBJ2-3; D ambiguous. The germline CDR1 and CDR2 sequences are MNHNY and SVGAGI (reference sequence). V lost 6 bases and J lost 2, with 9 bases in between. The CDR3 is 13 residues long. CDR3 residues: CASRVGNTDTQYF. The CDR3, as DNA: TGTGCCAGCAGAGTAGGGAACACAGATACGCAGTATTTT.

This chain uses TRBV25-1 with TRBJ1-1; a weak D match, TRBD1 (5 bases). V was cut by 2 bases and J by 9 bases, with 16 bases left in between. The length of the CDR3 is 14 residues. CDR1 is MGHDK, CDR2 SYGVNS, per germline. The CDR3 sequence is CASSEPGTPRKAFF. Written as DNA, the CDR3 is TGTGCCAGCAGTGAACCCGGGACCCCTCGTAAAGCTTTCTTT.

V gene TRBV6-5 combines with J gene TRBJ2-5; D is perhaps TRBD1 (5 bases). Trimming shortened V by 4 bases and J by 1 base, and 10 bases separated the two germline ends. CDR1 is MNHEY and CDR2 is SVGAGI in the germline V gene. This CDR3 has 14 amino acids. CDR3 in DNA: TGTGCCAGCAGTTCTCGACAGCTCCAAGAGACCCAGTACTTC. Translation gives CASSSRQLQETQYF.

The rearrangement joins TRBV7-6 to TRBJ2-5, with 9 bases matching TRBD2. Trimming cost V 1 base and J 5 bases; bases outside gene matches: 5. CDR1 SGHVS and CDR2 FNYEAQ come from the germline V gene. This CDR3 has 15 amino acids. This CDR3 reads CASSLEGTSWETQYF. In nucleotides, the CDR3 is TGTGCCAGCAGCTTAGAGGGGACTAGCTGGGAGACCCAGTACTTC.

This rearrangement joins TRBV29-1 to TRBJ2-5; 10 bases map to TRBD1. Germline V gives CDR1 SQVTM, CDR2 ANQGSEA. The V segment lost 4 bases and the J segment 9 bases; nucleotides outside the gene matches: 5. This CDR3 region has 12 residues. CDR3 in amino acids: CSVGGQGVSQYF. As DNA, the CDR3 is TGCAGCGTTGGAGGACAGGGGGTTTCCCAGTACTTC.

The V gene is TRBV19, the J gene TRBJ2-7; D not resolved. The V gene's germline CDR1 is LNHDA and CDR2 SQIVND (reference sequence). Trimming cost V 8 bases and J 3 bases, with 11 bases left between them. The CDR3 runs to 12 residues. CDR3 sequence reads: CASSRSGYEQYF. The CDR3 DNA sequence: TGTGCCAGTTCCCGGTCAGGCTACGAGCAGTACTTC.

The rearrangement uses TRBV5-6 and TRBJ2-2, with 10 bases that match TRBD1. Trimming removed 2 bases from V and 6 bases from J; junction bases left unmatched: 1. The CDR3 totals 14 residues. The V gene's germline CDR1 is SGHDT and CDR2 YYEEEE. CDR3 nucleotides: TGTGCCAGCAGCTTCGGGACAGGGGCCGGGGAGCTGTTTTTT. This sequence encodes CASSFGTGAGELFF.

The chain uses TRBV4-3 and TRBJ1-6, with a possible D match to TRBD1 (6 bases). V was pared by 0 bases and J by 9 bases, with 12 bases between. This CDR3 region has 15 residues. Germline assignment: CDR1 LGHNA and CDR2 YSLEER. The DNA of the CDR3 is TGCGCCAGCAGCCAAGATGGCAGGGGAAGTTCACCCCTCCACTTT. Encoded protein: CASSQDGRGSSPLHF.

This clone appeared a few times. This rearrangement joins TRBV7-6 to TRBJ2-7, with D perhaps matching TRBD1 (6 bases). V was clipped by 1 base and J by 3 bases, with 13 bases between them. This CDR3 spans 15 amino acids. Germline V gene data show CDR1 as SGHVS and CDR2 as FNYEAQ. The CDR3 spells CASSLGVTGIYEQYF. The CDR3 bases are TGTGCCAGCAGCTTAGGAGTGACAGGTATCTACGAGCAGTACTTC. Filled out from reference TRBV7-6 and TRBJ2-7, the complete variable domain reads GAGVSQSPRYKVTKRGQDVALRCDPISGHVSLYWYRQALGQGPEFLTYFNYEAQQDKSGLPNDRFSAERPEGSISTLTIQRTEQRDSAMYRCASSLGVTGIYEQYFGPGTRLTVT.

The chain has TRBV13 and TRBJ2-3; 8 bases are shared with TRBD2. Germline CDR1 PRHDT, CDR2 FYEKMQ (reference sequence). This CDR3 is built from 18 residues. J gave up 2 bases and V 0 bases, and 10 bases lay outside the gene matches. The CDR3 nucleotides read TGTGCCAGCAGCTTAGGACGGTCGACTAGCGCCAACACAGATACGCAGTATTTT. Its protein is CASSLGRSTSANTDTQYF.

The chain couples TRBV6-6 to TRBJ2-3, with D uncertain. Germline CDR1 reads MNHNY; CDR2 reads SVGAGI (reference sequence). This CDR3 spans 16 amino acids. Trimming cost V 7 bases and J 1 base, with 18 bases left between them. The DNA for the CDR3 is TGTGCCAGCACCAGGCCACTGTCTTGGGGCACAGATACGCAGTATTTT. Residues: CASTRPLSWGTDTQYF.

This chain joins TRBV10-2 and TRBJ1-3; tentative D call: TRBD1 (5 bases). Germline CDR1 and CDR2: WSHSY and SAAADI. Trimming cost V 2 bases and J 2 bases, with 22 bases left between them. The CDR3 covers 19 residues. As DNA, the CDR3 is TGCGCCAGCAGTGAGGGGGTAGGATATAGAGGGGCCGCTGGAAACACCATATATTTT. As protein: CASSEGVGYRGAAGNTIYF.

The J gene is TRBJ2-2, the V gene TRBV4-3; D assignment may be TRBD1 or TRBD2 (6 bases each). Between the trimmed V and J ends, which lost 1 base and 6 bases, there was a span of 18 bases. The CDR3 is 17 residues long. Germline CDR1 is LGHNA and CDR2 is YSLEER. This chain's CDR3 is CASSQGSGGGAAGELFF. The DNA for the CDR3 is TGCGCCAGCAGCCAAGGAAGTGGGGGCGGGGCCGCCGGGGAGCTGTTTTTT.

This chain joins TRBV7-2 and TRBJ2-3; 9 bases map to TRBD2. In germline, CDR1 is SGHTA, CDR2 FQGNSA. The CDR3 spans 14 residues. With 4 bases clipped from V and 6 bases from J, the junction kept 5 bases outside the gene matches. CDR3 DNA: TGTGCCAGCAGCTCGGGACTAGCCCCCGATACGCAGTATTTT. Protein sequence: CASSSGLAPDTQYF.

The gene calls are TRBV4-2 and TRBJ2-7; a weak D match, TRBD1 (6 bases). The CDR3 is 16 amino acids. V was trimmed by 0 bases and J by 2 bases, leaving 14 bases between them. Germline loops: CDR1 LGHNA, CDR2 YNFKEQ. CDR3 nucleotide sequence: TGTGCCAGCAGCCAAGAGACAGGAGCCTCTCCCTACGAGCAGTACTTC. This gives the protein CASSQETGASPYEQYF.

The V call is TRBV10-3, the J call TRBJ1-1; no definite D call. Trimming left V 6 bases short and J 1 base short, with 9 bases between. The CDR3 totals 13 residues. Germline values: CDR1 ENHRY, CDR2 SYGVKD. As DNA, the CDR3 is TGTGCCATCAGCCAGGAGGCGAACACTGAAGCTTTCTTT. Amino acids: CAISQEANTEAFF.

The rearrangement joins TRBV18 to TRBJ1-5; 8 bases fit TRBD1. Germline V lookup: CDR1 KGHSH, CDR2 LQKENI. This CDR3 has 15 amino acids. Germline trimming cut 5 bases from V and 0 bases from J; bases unmatched to any gene: 3. Here the CDR3 reads CASSGTGGSNQPQHF. The DNA for the CDR3 is TGTGCCAGCTCAGGCACAGGGGGTAGCAATCAGCCCCAGCATTTT.

This clone was found a few times. The identical CDR3 is also encoded by other nucleotide sequences in the sample. The chain recombines TRBV9 with TRBJ1-3; D ambiguous. The CDR3 has 15 amino acids. Germline loops: CDR1 SGDLS, CDR2 YYNGEE. V dropped 0 bases and J dropped 0 bases, with 7 bases sitting between them. CDR3 DNA: TGTGCCAGCAGCGTAGAGGGCAGCTCTGGAAACACCATATATTTT. Residues: CASSVEGSSGNTIYF.

V and J are TRBV19 and TRBJ2-1; D is undetermined. CDR1 is LNHDA and CDR2 is SQIVND in the germline V gene (reference sequence). This CDR3 spans 14 amino acids. Trimming cost V 4 bases and J 1 base, with 8 bases left between them. CDR3 in amino acids: CASSRSESYNEQFF. Written as DNA, the CDR3 is TGTGCCAGTAGTAGATCGGAATCCTACAATGAGCAGTTCTTC.

The rearrangement joins TRBV5-1 to TRBJ2-2; 7 bases are a match to TRBD2. The CDR3 loop spans 16 amino acids. Germline CDR1 reads SGHRS; CDR2 reads YFSETQ. J was trimmed by 0 bases and V by 3 bases; bases with no gene match: 5. The CDR3 nucleotides read TGCGCCAGCAGCTGGGGAGGGAGCACGAACACCGGGGAGCTGTTTTTT. The encoded protein is CASSWGGSTNTGELFF.